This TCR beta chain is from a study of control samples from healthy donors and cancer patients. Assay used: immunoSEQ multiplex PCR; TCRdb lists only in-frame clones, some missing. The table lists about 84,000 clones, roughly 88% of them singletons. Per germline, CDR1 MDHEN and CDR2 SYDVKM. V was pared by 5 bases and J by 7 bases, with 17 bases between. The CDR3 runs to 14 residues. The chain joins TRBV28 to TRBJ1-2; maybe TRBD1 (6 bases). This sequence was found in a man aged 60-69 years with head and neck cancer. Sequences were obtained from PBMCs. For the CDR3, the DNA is TGTGCCAGCAGTCGAACGTTACAGGGCGGTGGCTACACCTTC. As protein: CASSRTLQGGGYTF.